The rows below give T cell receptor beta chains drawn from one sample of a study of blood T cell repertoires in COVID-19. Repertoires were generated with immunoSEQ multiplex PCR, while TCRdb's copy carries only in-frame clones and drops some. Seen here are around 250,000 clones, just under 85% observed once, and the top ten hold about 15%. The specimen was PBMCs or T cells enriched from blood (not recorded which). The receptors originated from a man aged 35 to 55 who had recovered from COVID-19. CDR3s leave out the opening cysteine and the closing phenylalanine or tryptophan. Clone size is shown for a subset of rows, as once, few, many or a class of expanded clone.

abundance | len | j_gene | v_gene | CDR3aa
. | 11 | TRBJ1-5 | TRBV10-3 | AISGAVDQPQH
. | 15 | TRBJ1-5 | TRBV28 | ASKGTGGGRGGQPQH
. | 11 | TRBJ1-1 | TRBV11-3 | ASSRGQNTEAF
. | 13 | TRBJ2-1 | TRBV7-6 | ASSSSGQVSGEQF
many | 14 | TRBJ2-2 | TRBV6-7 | ASSPNRTANTGELF
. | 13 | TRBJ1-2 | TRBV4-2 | ASSQDTQGPYGYT
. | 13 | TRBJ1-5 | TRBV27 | ASSETDYSNQPQH
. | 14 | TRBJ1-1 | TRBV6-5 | ASSYLRDRGSTEAF
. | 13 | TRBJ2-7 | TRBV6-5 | ASSYAGRGSYEQY
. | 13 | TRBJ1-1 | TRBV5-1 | ASSGVGTMNTEAF
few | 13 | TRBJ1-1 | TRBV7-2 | ASSPPGGSGTEAF
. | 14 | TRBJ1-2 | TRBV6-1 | ASSEFMGQGVGGYT
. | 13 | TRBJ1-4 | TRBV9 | ASSVGTGPEEKLF
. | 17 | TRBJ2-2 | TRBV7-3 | ASSPSPPDLTGVAGELF
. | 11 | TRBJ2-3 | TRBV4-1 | ASRGLATDTQY
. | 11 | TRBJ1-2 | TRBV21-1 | ASSKGDSDRYT
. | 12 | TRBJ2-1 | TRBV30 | AWSRETGNNEQF
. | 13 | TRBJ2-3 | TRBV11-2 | ASSLGAGIPYTQY
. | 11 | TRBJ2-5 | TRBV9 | ASSLAGGETQY
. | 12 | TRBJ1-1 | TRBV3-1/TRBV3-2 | ASRLREMNTEAF
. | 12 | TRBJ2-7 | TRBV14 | ASSQDLSRGEQY
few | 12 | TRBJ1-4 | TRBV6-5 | ASSPGTGGRKLF
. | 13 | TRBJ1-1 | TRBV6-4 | ASSVTAKENTEAF
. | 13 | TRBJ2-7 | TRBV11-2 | ASSSGLDRWYEQY
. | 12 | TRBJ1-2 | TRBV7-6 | ASSRDSSTYGYT
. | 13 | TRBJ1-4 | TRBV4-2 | ASSQTDSTNEKLF
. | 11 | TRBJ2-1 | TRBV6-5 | ASSPPTFNEQF
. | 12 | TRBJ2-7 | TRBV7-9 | ASSRRGQGYEQY
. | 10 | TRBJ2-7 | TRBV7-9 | ASSGPRYEQY
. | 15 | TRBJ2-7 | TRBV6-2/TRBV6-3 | ASSPLWTSGVSYEQY
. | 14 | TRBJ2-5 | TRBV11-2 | ASSLRTSGGNGTQY